This TCR beta chain was identified in a study of blood T cell repertoires in COVID-19 (dated by TCRdb to 2018 to 2020). Regarding the study in general: The collaborator samples originated in the United States, Italy and Spain and spanned the acute and convalescent phases of COVID-19. The prospective study material was composed of cDNA or gDNA derived from T cells, B-cell-depleted T cells, or PBMCs. Subjects who had been exposed to COVID-19, were actively infected with it, or had recovered from it provided the deeply sampled blood TCRbeta repertoires that made up the dataset. The repertoires were made available in a free public database intended to serve as a resource for research on the immune response to SARS-CoV-2. The samples were drawn from the first 160 participants of the ongoing ImmuneRACE study and from 1,254 subjects provided by 6 global collaborators. Nearly every sample came with metadata listing a de-identified subject ID, COVID-19 status, age in years and sex. Where HLA class I and class II types were available, the types were taken from metadata supplied by the sample provider, not from assay-based typing. General study outcomes and caveats: How much clinical and demographic metadata was included differed by source and by participant, and the metadata was provided uncurated.

Whole blood was collected in K2EDTA tubes by collaborating institutions according to the institutions' own protocols. Collaborator samples were shipped for TCRbeta analysis as frozen whole blood, isolated PBMCs, or DNA extracted from either sample type. The immunoSEQ Assay, a bias-controlled multiplex PCR, was used to amplify TCRbeta CDR3 regions from genomic DNA. Under the source paper's analysis protocol: Nucleated cell counts per sample were estimated from amplification of reference gene primers within the assay. To quantify the absolute abundance of each unique TCRbeta CDR3 rearrangement, sequence reads were collapsed and filtered. For each sample, productive Simpson clonality was calculated by taking the square root of Simpson's diversity index across productive rearrangements. TCRdb limited this immuneACCESS table to in-frame rearrangements with V and J called. A share of clones is missing; checked studies link under half to unresolved V genes, and the rest is unexplained. V, J and clone size derive from that table, while D and trimming were established from the DNA sequence. Within this sample are roughly 100,000 clones, with about 90% of them counted one time only. The ten largest clones capture 6.2% of the sample.

The CDR3 contains 16 residues, cysteine and phenylalanine counted. The entry retains the CDR3 DNA only, 48 bases that are in frame from base 1. CDR1 and CDR2 are drawn from the germline V gene: SGHVS, FNYEAQ. V is cut by 1 base and J by 5 bases, and the space between the germline ends is 17 bases. In the case of this clone: Its binding antigen is unknown. Base-call qualities are not available, and no considerably larger clone is one nucleotide away.

The rearranged segments are TRBV7-6 and TRBJ2-5; TRBD2 might be the D gene, on 5 matching bases. Sequencing was performed on peripheral blood. This clonotype was sampled from a human donor in a cohort sampled during active COVID-19. The DNA sequence is as follows: TGTGCCAGCAGCTTAGAACCCACTAGTGGGGAGGAGACCCAGTACTTC. It encodes CASSLEPTSGEETQYF. The reference TRBV7-6 and TRBJ2-5 proteins fill in what lies around the CDR3, so the full variable domain reads GAGVSQSPRYKVTKRGQDVALRCDPISGHVSLYWYRQALGQGPEFLTYFNYEAQQDKSGLPNDRFSAERPEGSISTLTIQRTEQRDSAMYRCASSLEPTSGEETQYFGPGTRLLVL.